These 8 T cell receptor beta chains share one sample of origin, sequenced in a study of T cell responses to AZD1222 COVID-19 vaccine. The protocol was immunoSEQ multiplex PCR, while the TCRdb copy is restricted to in-frame clones and leaves out a portion. The sample lists a few hundred thousand clones; 90% to 95% were seen once. The input for sequencing was peripheral blood, taken on day 0 of AZD1222 vaccination. These receptors all stem from an adult in good health.

The chain has TRBV18 and TRBJ2-5; D might be TRBD1 (6 bases). Germline lookup yields CDR1 KGHSH and CDR2 LQKENI. Trimming took off 0 bases at V and 1 base at J, with 9 bases between the two ends. The CDR3 is 15 amino acids. CDR3 sequence: CASSPPGQRQETQYF. The CDR3, as DNA: TGTGCCAGCTCACCACCCGGACAGCGCCAAGAGACCCAGTACTTC.

This chain links TRBV3-1 (or the pseudogene TRBV3-2) with TRBJ1-1; D is perhaps TRBD1 (5 bases). The CDR3 contains 15 residues. V was shortened by 1 base and J by 2 bases, with 11 bases between the two germline ends. Germline CDR1 is LGHDT and CDR2 is YNNKEL (reference sequence). The DNA for the CDR3 is TGTGCCAGCAGCCAAGTAGAGGGACCTAACACTGAAGCTTTCTTT. Translated: CASSQVEGPNTEAFF.

The chain couples TRBV20-1 to TRBJ2-3; D ambiguous. The germline V gene encodes CDR1 DFQATT and CDR2 SNEGSKA (reference sequence). The CDR3 sequence is 11 residues long. Trimming cost V 4 bases and J 6 bases, with 8 bases left between them. The CDR3 bases are TGCAGTGCTAAAGTAGCCGATACGCAGTATTTT. Its translation is CSAKVADTQYF.

The chain joins TRBV9 to TRBJ2-1, with TRBD1 as a possible D gene (5 bases). Trimming pared 0 bases from V and 1 base from J, leaving 8 bases between. This CDR3 contains 15 residues. The germline gives CDR1 SGDLS, CDR2 YYNGEE. The CDR3 coding sequence is TGTGCCAGCAGCGTAGCTCAGGGATCCTACAATGAGCAGTTCTTC. This translates into CASSVAQGSYNEQFF.

The chain links TRBV3-1 (or the pseudogene TRBV3-2) to TRBJ1-1; 10 bases are a match to TRBD1. Germline lookup yields CDR1 LGHDT and CDR2 YNNKEL (reference sequence). This CDR3 is built from 14 residues. J was trimmed by 7 bases and V by 7 bases; bases with no gene match: 9. The DNA of the CDR3 is TGTGCCAGCACCCTGGGACAGGGGTACGGTGAAGCTTTCTTT. It specifies CASTLGQGYGEAFF.

The rearrangement links TRBV29-1 to TRBJ2-3; D may be TRBD2 (6 bases). The CDR3 sequence is 14 residues long. Germline values: CDR1 SQVTM, CDR2 ANQGSEA. The ends were cut back, 8 bases at V and 4 bases at J, with 19 bases in the middle. The CDR3 loop is CSLPGGSGADTQYF. CDR3 nucleotides: TGCAGCCTCCCCGGGGGATCGGGTGCAGATACGCAGTATTTT.

The V gene is TRBV9, the J gene TRBJ1-2; maybe TRBD1 (5 bases). This CDR3 contains 13 residues. Germline CDR1 and CDR2: SGDLS and YYNGEE. V lost 5 bases and J lost 4, with 12 bases in between. This CDR3 is CASSLPGSYGYTF. The CDR3 DNA is TGTGCCAGCAGTCTCCCAGGGAGCTATGGCTACACCTTC.

The rearrangement uses TRBV4-1 and TRBJ1-5; no firm D call. V was shortened by 0 bases and J by 1 base, with 7 bases between the two germline ends. The V gene's germline CDR1 is MGHRA and CDR2 YSYEKL. The CDR3 loop spans 15 amino acids. The CDR3 region has the DNA TGCGCCAGCAGCCAAGACGGGCAGAGCAATCAGCCCCAGCATTTT. Translated: CASSQDGQSNQPQHF.